The rows below give T cell receptor beta chains drawn from one sample of a study of cytomegalovirus exposure and HLA in healthy donors. Data came from immunoSEQ multiplex PCR; TCRdb stores just in-frame clones and leaves some out. The data hold 180,000 or so clones, with roughly 86% observed a single time. Sequenced material: PBMCs. The receptors shown here come from a young man in good health and CMV-seropositive. The CDR3 runs from the conserved cysteine through the conserved F or W.

j_call v_call cdr3_aa
TRBJ1-2 TRBV19 CASRSTGVHGYTF
TRBJ2-7 TRBV5-1 CASSTLDTAYEQYF
TRBJ2-7 TRBV27 CASSLFPGRTYEQYF
TRBJ2-5 TRBV5-1 CASSDQVGETQYF
TRBJ1-1 TRBV30 CASNTEAFF
TRBJ1-1 TRBV2 CASTWSGSNTEAFF
TRBJ2-1 TRBV2 CASRSEGDPYNEQFF
TRBJ1-4 TRBV6-5 CASSYGTASEKLFF
TRBJ2-1 TRBV5-1 CASSLEPRDNEQFF
TRBJ2-7 TRBV7-3 CASSLTGGSYEQYF
TRBJ2-1 TRBV4-1 CASSQPLAGIEQFF
TRBJ1-5 TRBV19 CASRGGSNQPQHF
TRBJ1-1 TRBV5-1 CASSPVGGLNTEAFF
TRBJ2-1 TRBV11-3 CASETGGAGYNEQFF
TRBJ1-2 TRBV7-2 CASSPRTVYGYTF
TRBJ1-4 TRBV11-2 CASRRAGTGYEKLFF
TRBJ1-1 TRBV29-1 CSARDPIGTFF
TRBJ2-1 TRBV11-3 CASSTSRESSGRTEQFF
TRBJ2-1 TRBV28 CASSLVAGVGNEQFF
TRBJ2-5 TRBV6-5 CASSYSPETQYF
TRBJ2-1 TRBV7-9 CASSIWDLHNEQFF
TRBJ2-7 TRBV28 CASSLERLGGSEQYF
TRBJ2-5 TRBV9 CASSYGMYQETQYF
TRBJ2-5 TRBV27 CASSLSLTLQETQYF
TRBJ2-4 TRBV19 CASQREGSGGIQYF
TRBJ1-3 TRBV6-5 CASSGQNGNTIYF
TRBJ2-4 TRBV15 CATSGTVGNIQYF
TRBJ2-1 TRBV2 CASRLLTGVSDNEQFF
TRBJ2-7 TRBV6-5 CASSGQGVEQYF
TRBJ1-6 TRBV7-6 CASSLGGDNSPLHF
TRBJ2-3 TRBV14 CASSFGGADTQYF
TRBJ1-2 TRBV4-1 CASSQVVGARYGYTF
TRBJ2-1 TRBV4-1 CASSSGGAVEQFF
TRBJ2-7 TRBV19 CASSAGSYEQYF
TRBJ1-2 TRBV13 CASSLNEAGDGGYTF
TRBJ2-1 TRBV7-3 CASSLLPDYNEQFF
TRBJ2-5 TRBV4-1 CASKDSSQETQYF
TRBJ2-2 TRBV2 CASSEWEGTGELFF
TRBJ1-2 TRBV11-2 CASSPGGDYGYTF
TRBJ1-2 TRBV4-1 CASSPETGSGYTF
TRBJ2-6 TRBV19 CASSPQDGTGANVLTF
TRBJ2-1 TRBV28 CASSLQGRDEQFF
TRBJ1-1 TRBV27 CASRITGATEAFF
TRBJ2-5 TRBV4-1 CASSQDGGGWVETQYF
TRBJ1-1 TRBV5-1 CASSFGDTEAFF